Detailed here is one T cell receptor (beta chain). This sample is part of a study of OX40 agonist ivuxolimab in advanced cancers. V lost 5 bases, J lost 5 bases, and 16 bases lay in between. The CDR3 extends over 15 amino acids. The germline V gene encodes CDR1 LNHDA and CDR2 SQIVND (reference sequence). Clones were sequenced by immunoSEQ multiplex PCR, and TCRdb holds only the in-frame ones, with some missing. The repertoire holds some 67,000 clones, with approximately 91% as singletons. The TCR sequence derives from an adult with an advanced solid tumor such as melanoma, head and neck, liver or kidney cancer. This material consisted of CD4+ or CD8+ T cells sorted from blood, taken in a trial of the OX40 agonist ivuxolimab. The chain carries TRBV19 and TRBJ1-5; a weak D match, TRBD1 (6 bases). CDR3 amino acids: CASSAGTGIHQPQHF. CDR3 nucleotides: TGTGCCAGTAGTGCAGGCACAGGGATCCATCAGCCCCAGCATTTT.